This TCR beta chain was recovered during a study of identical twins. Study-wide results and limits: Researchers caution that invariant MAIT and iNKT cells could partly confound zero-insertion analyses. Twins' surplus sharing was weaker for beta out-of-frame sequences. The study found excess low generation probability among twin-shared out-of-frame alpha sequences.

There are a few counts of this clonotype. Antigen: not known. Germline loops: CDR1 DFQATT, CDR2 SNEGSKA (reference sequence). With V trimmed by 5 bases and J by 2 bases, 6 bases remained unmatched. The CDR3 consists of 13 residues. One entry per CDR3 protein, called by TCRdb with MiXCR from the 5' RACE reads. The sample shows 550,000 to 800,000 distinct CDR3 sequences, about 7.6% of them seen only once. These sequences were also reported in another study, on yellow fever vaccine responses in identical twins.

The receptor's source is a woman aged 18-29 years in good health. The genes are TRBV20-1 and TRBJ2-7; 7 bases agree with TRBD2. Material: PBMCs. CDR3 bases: TGCAGTGCTTCTAGCGGAACCCCCTACGAGCAGTACTTC. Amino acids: CSASSGTPYEQYF.